The entry that follows covers one TCR beta chain sequence. These data are taken from a study of patients and donors after allogeneic stem cell transplantation. Germline V CDR1 and CDR2: SGDLS, YYNGEE. The CDR3 has 14 amino acids. The junction had 8 bases not matched to a gene; V was cut back by 0 bases and J by 11 bases. TCRdb used MiXCR to reprocess the RT-PCR reads, holding one entry per CDR3 protein. This table has 25,000 or so distinct CDR3 sequences, approximately 28% appearing once. This TCR was sampled from a human donor who was either an allogeneic HSCT recipient or a stem cell or donor lymphocyte infusion donor (not recorded which). It is not recorded whose cells these are; they may come from a transplant donor. The specimen was blood, either unsorted or a sorted T cell fraction (not recorded which). V usage is TRBV9 and J usage is TRBJ1-1; TRBD1 matches 9 bases. CDR3 DNA sequence: TGTGCCAGCAGCGTAGAGGGGGGACAGGGAAAGGCTTTCTTT. This encodes CASSVEGGQGKAFF.